Relative to its sample, the clone carrying this TCR delta chain is medium-sized. The same CDR3 is also encoded by other DNA sequences in this sample. TCRdb reanalysed the reads via CATT. Among more than 8,000 delta-chain clones listed, about 3.3% were seen once. This sample stems from a study of gamma-delta chains in newborns, infants, children. Study-wide context: Microbial exposure reportedly drives polyclonal innate γδ T cell expansion after birth.

The CDR3 totals 17 residues. Looked up from germline, CDR1 is GEAIGNYY and CDR2 is EKD. With 5 bases removed from V and 0 bases from J, the gap between germline ends came to 13 bases. The origin of this receptor is a child who was a newborn, infant or young child, either healthy, febrile or measles-vaccinated (not recorded which). This chain joins TRDV2 and TRDJ3; no clear D. Sequencing was done on a sample of blood. Here the CDR3 reads CACVDTLGSWDTRQMFF. CDR3 DNA: TGTGCCTGTGTCGACACGCTAGGCTCCTGGGACACCCGACAGATGTTTTTC.